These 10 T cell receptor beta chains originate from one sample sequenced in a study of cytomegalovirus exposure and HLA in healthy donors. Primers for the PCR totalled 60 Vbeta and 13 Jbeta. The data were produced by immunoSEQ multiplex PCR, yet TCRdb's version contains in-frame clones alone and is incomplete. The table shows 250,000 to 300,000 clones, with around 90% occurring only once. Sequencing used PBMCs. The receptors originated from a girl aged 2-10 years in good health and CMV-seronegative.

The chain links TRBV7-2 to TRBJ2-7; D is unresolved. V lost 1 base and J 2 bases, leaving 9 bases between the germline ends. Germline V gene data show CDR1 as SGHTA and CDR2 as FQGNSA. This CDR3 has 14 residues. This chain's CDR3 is CASSLVARTYEQYF. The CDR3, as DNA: TGTGCCAGCAGCTTAGTGGCCAGAACCTACGAGCAGTACTTC.

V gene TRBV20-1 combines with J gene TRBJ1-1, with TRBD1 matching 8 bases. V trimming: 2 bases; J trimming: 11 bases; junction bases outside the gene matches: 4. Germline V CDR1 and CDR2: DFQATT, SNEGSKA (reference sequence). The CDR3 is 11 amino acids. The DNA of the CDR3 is TGCAGTGCTAGACAGGGGGCCGGGGCTTTCTTT. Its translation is CSARQGAGAFF.

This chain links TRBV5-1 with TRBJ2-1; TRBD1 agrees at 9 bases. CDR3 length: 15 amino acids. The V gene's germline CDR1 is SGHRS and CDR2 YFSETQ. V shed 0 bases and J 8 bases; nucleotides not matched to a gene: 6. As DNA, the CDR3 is TGCGCCAGCAGCTTGGTCGGGACAGGGTTCGATGAGCAGTTCTTC. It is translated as CASSLVGTGFDEQFF.

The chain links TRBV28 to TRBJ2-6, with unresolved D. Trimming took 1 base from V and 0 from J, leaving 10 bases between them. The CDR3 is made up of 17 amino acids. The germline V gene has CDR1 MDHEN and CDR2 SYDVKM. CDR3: CASSLYQASSGANVLTF. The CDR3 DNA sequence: TGTGCCAGCAGTTTATATCAAGCGAGCTCTGGGGCCAACGTCCTGACTTTC.

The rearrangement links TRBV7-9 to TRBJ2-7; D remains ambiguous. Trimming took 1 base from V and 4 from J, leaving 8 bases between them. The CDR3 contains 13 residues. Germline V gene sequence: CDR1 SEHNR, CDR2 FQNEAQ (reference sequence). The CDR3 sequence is CASSLVSTYEQYF. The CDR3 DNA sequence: TGTGCCAGCAGCTTAGTAAGTACTTACGAGCAGTACTTC. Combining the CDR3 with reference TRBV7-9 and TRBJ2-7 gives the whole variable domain DTGVSQNPRHKITKRGQNVTFRCDPISEHNRLYWYRQTLGQGPEFLTYFQNEAQLEKSRLLSDRFSAERPKGSFSTLEIQRTEQGDSAMYLCASSLVSTYEQYFGPGTRLTVT.

CDR3 sequence reads: CASSFWDPGRVTTEAFF. CDR3 coding DNA: TGTGCCAGCAGCTTTTGGGATCCGGGCAGGGTCACTACTGAAGCTTTCTTT. The chain has TRBV13 and TRBJ1-1; TRBD1 might be the D (5 bases). In germline, CDR1 is PRHDT, CDR2 FYEKMQ (reference sequence). Between the trimmed V and J ends, which lost 3 bases and 5 bases, there was a span of 22 bases. The CDR3 is 17 residues long.

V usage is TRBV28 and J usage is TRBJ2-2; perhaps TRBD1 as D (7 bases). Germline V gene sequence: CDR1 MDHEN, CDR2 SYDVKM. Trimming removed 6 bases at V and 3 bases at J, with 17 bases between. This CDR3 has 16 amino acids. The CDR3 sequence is CASSPIDRDYTGELFF. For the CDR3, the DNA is TGTGCCAGCAGCCCTATCGACAGGGACTACACCGGGGAGCTGTTTTTT.

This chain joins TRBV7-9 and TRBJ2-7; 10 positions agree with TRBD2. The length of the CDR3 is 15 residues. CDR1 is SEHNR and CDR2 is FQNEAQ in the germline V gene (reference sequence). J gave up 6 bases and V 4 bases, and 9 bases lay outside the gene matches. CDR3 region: CASSSAGTSAIEQYF. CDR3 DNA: TGTGCCAGCAGCTCCGCCGGGACTAGCGCAATCGAGCAGTACTTC.

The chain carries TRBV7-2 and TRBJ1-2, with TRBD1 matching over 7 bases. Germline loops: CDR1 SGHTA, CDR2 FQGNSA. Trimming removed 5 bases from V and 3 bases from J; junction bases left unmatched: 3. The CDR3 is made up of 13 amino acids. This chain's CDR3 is CASSGDSYYGYTF. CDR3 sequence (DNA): TGTGCCAGCAGCGGGGACAGCTACTATGGCTACACCTTC.

CDR3 in DNA: TGTGCCAGAAGCCTCTTACCGGGGGGGCTTGAGACCCAGTACTTC. Translating gives CARSLLPGGLETQYF. V gene TRBV5-3 combines with J gene TRBJ2-5; 8 bases line up with TRBD2. TRBV5-3 is reported as an ORF; its role is uncertain. V gave up 4 bases and J gave up 5 bases; unmatched junction bases: 10. The CDR3 loop spans 15 amino acids.